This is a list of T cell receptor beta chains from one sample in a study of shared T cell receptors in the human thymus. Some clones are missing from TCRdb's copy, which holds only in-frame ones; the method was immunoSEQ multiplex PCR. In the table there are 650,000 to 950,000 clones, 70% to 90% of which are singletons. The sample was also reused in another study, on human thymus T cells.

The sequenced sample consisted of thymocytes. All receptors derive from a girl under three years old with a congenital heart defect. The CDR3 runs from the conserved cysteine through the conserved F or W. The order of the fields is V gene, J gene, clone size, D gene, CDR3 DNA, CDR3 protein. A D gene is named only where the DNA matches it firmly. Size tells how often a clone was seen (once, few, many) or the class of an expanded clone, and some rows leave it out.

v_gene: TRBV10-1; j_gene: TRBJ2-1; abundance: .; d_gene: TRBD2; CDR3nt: TGCGCCAGCAGTGCTACGGGAACTAGCGGGGGGCCGGATGAGCAGTTCTTC; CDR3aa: CASSATGTSGGPDEQFF
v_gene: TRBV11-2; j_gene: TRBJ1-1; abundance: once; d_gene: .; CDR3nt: TGTGCCAGCAGCCGCACAAGTAGGGGCGGCGGCACTGAAGCTTTCTTT; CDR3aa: CASSRTSRGGGTEAFF
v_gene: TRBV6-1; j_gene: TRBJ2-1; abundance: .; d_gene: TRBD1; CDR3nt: TGTGCCAGCAGCGGCGAGGACAGGTACAATGAGCAGTTCTTC; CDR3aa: CASSGEDRYNEQFF
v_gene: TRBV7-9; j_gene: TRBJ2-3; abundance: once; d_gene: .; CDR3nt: TGTGCCAGCAGCTTAGTGGGCAGGGTAGATACGCAGTATTTT; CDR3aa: CASSLVGRVDTQYF
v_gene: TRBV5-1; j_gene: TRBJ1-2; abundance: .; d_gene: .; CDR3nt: TGCGCCAGCAGCCTGGGGCACAACTATGGCTACACCTTC; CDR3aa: CASSLGHNYGYTF
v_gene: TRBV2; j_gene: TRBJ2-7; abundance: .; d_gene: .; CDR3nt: TGTGCCAGCAGTGGACAGGTCCCAGTAATCGCCTACGAGCAGTACTTC; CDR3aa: CASSGQVPVIAYEQYF
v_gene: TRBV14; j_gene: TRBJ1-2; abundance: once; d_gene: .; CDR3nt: TGTGCCAGCAGCGAAGGACAGCCCCCTTTCTATGGCTACACCTTC; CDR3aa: CASSEGQPPFYGYTF
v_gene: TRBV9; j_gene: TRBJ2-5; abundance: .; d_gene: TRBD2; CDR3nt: TGTGCCAGCAGCGTAGCTACGACTAGCGGGGGCCTGGGGGGAGAGACCCAGTACTTC; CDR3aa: CASSVATTSGGLGGETQYF
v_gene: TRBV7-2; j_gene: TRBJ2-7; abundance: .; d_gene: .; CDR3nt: TGTGCCAGCAGCTTAACGGGGGCCTACGAGCAGTACTTC; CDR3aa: CASSLTGAYEQYF
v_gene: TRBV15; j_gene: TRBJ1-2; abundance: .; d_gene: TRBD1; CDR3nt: TGTGCCACCAGCAGAGGTGGGACAGGTAATGGTGGCTACACCTTC; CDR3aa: CATSRGGTGNGGYTF
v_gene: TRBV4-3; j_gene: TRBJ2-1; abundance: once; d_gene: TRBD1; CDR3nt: TGCGCCAGCAGCCTCCGAGGAGGGGACAGGGACATCAATGAGCAGTTCTTC; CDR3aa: CASSLRGGDRDINEQFF
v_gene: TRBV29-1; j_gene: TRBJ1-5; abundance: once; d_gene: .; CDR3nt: TGCAGGGGCGGGTCTCCAAGCAATCAGCCCCAGCATTTT; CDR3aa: CRGGSPSNQPQHF
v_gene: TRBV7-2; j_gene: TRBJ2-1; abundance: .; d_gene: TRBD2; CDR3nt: TGTGCCAGCAGCCGTATGGGAGGGCGCAAAGTGTTCTTC; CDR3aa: CASSRMGGRKVFF
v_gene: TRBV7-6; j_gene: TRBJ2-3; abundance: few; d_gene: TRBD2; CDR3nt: TGTGCCAGCTCGAGGAGGCTAGCGGGGGGCACAGATACGCAGTATTTT; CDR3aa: CASSRRLAGGTDTQYF